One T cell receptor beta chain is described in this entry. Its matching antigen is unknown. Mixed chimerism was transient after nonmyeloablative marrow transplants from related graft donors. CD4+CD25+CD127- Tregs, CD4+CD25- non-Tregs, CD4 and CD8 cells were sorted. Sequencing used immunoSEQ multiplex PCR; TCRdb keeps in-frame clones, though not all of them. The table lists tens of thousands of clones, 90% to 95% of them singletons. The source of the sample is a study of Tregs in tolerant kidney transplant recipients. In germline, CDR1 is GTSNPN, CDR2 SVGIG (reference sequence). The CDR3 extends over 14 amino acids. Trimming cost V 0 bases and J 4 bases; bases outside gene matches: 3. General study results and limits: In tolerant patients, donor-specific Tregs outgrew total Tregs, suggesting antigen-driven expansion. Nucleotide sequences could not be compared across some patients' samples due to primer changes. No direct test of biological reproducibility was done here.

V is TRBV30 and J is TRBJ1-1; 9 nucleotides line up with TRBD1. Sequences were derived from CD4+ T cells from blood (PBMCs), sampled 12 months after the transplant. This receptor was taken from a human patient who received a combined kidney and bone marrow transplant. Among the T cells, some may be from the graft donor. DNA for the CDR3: TGTGCCTGGAGTGTATCACAGGGGGCCACTGAAGCTTTCTTT. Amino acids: CAWSVSQGATEAFF. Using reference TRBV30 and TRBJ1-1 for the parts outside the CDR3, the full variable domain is SQTIHQWPATLVQPVGSPLSLECTVEGTSNPNLYWYRQAAGRGLQLLFYSVGIGQISSEVPQNLSASRPQDRQFILSSKKLLLSDSGFYLCAWSVSQGATEAFFGQGTRLTVV.